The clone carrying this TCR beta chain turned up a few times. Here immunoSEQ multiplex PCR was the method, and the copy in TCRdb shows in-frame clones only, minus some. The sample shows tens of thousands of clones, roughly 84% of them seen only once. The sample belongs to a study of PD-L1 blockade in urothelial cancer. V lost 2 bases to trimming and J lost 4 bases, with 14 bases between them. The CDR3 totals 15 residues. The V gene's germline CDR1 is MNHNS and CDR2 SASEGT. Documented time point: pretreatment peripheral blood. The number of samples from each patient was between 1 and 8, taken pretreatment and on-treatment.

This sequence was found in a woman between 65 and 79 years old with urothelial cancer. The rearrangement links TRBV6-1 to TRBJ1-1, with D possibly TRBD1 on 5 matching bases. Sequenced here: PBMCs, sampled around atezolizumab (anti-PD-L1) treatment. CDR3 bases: TGTGCCAGCAGTGAAAAGGGACTTGAGAGCACTGAAGCTTTCTTT. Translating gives CASSEKGLESTEAFF.